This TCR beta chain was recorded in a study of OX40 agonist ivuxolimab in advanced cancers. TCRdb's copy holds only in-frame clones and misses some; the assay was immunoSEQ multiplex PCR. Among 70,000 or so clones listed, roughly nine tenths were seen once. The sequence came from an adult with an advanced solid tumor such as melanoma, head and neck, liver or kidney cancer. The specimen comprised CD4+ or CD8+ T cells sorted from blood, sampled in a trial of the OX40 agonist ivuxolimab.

The CDR3 sequence: CASSFLTQPQHF. CDR3 coding DNA: TGCGCCAGCAGTTTCTTGACCCAGCCCCAGCATTTT. This chain links TRBV10-2 with TRBJ1-5, with D hard to call. CDR1 is WSHSY and CDR2 is SAAADI in the germline V gene. The CDR3 is 12 amino acids. V lost 5 bases and J lost 7, with 9 bases in between.